This TCR beta chain was found in a study of shared T cell receptors in the human thymus. Method: immunoSEQ multiplex PCR; TCRdb's copy keeps in-frame clones and lacks some. The sample includes hundreds of thousands of clones, 70% to 90% of them seen just once. The same sample was also studied in work on human thymus T cells.

The sample was thymocytes. This clonotype originated in a boy less than two years old with a congenital heart defect.

The CDR3 protein is CASSQGPITDTQYF. The CDR3 nucleotides read TGCGCCAGCAGCCAAGGGCCGATCACAGATACGCAGTATTTT. V usage is TRBV4-3 and J usage is TRBJ2-3; D is unclear. Trimming removed 1 base at V and 2 bases at J, with 7 bases between. Germline CDR1 is LGHNA and CDR2 is YSLEER. The CDR3 spans 14 residues.